This TCR beta chain was recovered during a study of blood T cell repertoires in COVID-19. Background on the study: The United States, Italy and Spain supplied acute and convalescent COVID-19 samples. The cDNA or gDNA used as material had been derived from T cells, B-cell-depleted T cells, or PBMCs.

The CDR3 is made up of 19 amino acids. Looked up from germline, CDR1 is SGHDN and CDR2 is FVKESK. V was clipped by 2 bases and J by 7 bases; unmatched bases: 19. In the study's own analysis: Using reference gene primer amplification, nucleated cell counts were estimated. Libraries were prepared by immunoSEQ multiplex PCR; TCRdb keeps only in-frame clonotypes and omits some of them. That table supplies the V and J calls and clone size; D and trimming were determined from the DNA. The sample lists just over 150,000 clones; about 79% were seen once. V usage is TRBV14 and J usage is TRBJ2-5, with 10 bases identical to TRBD2. This sequence was found in a woman aged 50 to 65 with acute or convalescent COVID-19. Sequenced sample: peripheral blood. The CDR3 loop reads CASSQTTSGSTFGMRTQYF. The CDR3 DNA reads as TGTGCCAGCAGCCAAACGACTAGCGGGTCCACTTTTGGTATGCGGACCCAGTACTTC.